What follows describes a single T cell receptor (beta chain). This sample is part of a study of blood T cell repertoires in COVID-19. On the study more broadly: PBMCs, B-cell-depleted T cells, or T cells were the source of the cDNA or gDNA that made up the material.

Per the germline V gene, CDR1 is SGDLS and CDR2 is YYNGEE. CDR3 length: 15 amino acids. The V end was cut by 4 bases, the J end by 4 bases, with 16 bases between. Per the original data handling: Counts of nucleated cells, estimated from reference gene primer amplification, were obtained. Using immunoSEQ multiplex PCR, the repertoire was profiled, and TCRdb retains in-frame clones only, with some absent. The DNA was the basis for D and trimming; V, J and clone size are from that table. The profile shows 65,000 to 85,000 clones, around 90% of them singletons. The sample comprised peripheral blood. The rearrangement uses TRBV9 and TRBJ2-3; a possible D gene is TRBD2 (6 bases). This TCR was recovered from a human donor in a cohort sampled during active COVID-19. This chain's CDR3 is CASSLGLLSADTQYF. The DNA for the CDR3 is TGTGCCAGCAGCTTGGGACTTCTCTCGGCAGATACGCAGTATTTT.